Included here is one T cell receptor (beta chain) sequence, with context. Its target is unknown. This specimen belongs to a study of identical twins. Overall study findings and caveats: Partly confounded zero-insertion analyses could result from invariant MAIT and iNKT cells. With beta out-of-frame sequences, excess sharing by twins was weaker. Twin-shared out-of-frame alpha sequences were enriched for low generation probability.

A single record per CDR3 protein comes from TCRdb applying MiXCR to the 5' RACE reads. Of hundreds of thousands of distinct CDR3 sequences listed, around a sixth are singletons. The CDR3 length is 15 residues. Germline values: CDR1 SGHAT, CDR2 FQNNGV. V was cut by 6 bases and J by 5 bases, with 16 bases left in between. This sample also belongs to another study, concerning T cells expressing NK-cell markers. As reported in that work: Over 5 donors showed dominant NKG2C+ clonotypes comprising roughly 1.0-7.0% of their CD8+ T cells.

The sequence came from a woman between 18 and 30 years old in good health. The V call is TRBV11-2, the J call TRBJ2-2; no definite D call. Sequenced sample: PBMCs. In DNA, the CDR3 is TGTGCCAGCAGGATCGGGTCCCTGGGGACCGGGGAGCTGTTTTTT. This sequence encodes CASRIGSLGTGELFF.